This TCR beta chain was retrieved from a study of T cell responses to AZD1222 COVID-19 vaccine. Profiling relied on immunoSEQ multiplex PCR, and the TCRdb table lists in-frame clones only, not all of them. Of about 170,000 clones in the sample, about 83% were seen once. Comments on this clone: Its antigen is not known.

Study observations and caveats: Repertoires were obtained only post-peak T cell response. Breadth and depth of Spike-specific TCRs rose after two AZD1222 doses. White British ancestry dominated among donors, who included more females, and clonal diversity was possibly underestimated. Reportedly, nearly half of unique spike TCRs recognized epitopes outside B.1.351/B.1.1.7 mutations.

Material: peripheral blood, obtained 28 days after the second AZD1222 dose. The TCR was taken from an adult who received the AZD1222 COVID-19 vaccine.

Here the CDR3 DNA reads TGTGCCAGCAGCGGTTTTGGGGGAGACTACAATGAGCAGTTCTTC. This translates into CASSGFGGDYNEQFF. The V call is TRBV7-6, the J call TRBJ2-1; tentatively, D is TRBD1 or TRBD2 (5 bases each). The germline V gene has CDR1 SGHVS and CDR2 FNYEAQ. The length of the CDR3 is 15 residues. V was shortened by 5 bases and J by 3 bases, with 14 bases between the two germline ends.